The text below deals with one T cell receptor (beta chain). The data originate from a study of TIL therapy for anti-PD-1-resistant metastatic lung cancer. Germline V CDR1 and CDR2: SGHVS, FNYEAQ. The CDR3 runs to 14 residues. The germline V and J ends were trimmed by 1 base and 2 bases, with 8 bases remaining between them. Time point defined: pre-treatment sample, taken before nivolumab and TIL therapy. Pleural nodules or supraclavicular lymph nodes made up most of the excised metastases sampled. This was the immunoSEQ v3 assay. Sequencing used immunoSEQ multiplex PCR; TCRdb keeps in-frame clones, though not all of them. The table lists over 20,000 clones, 72% of them singletons.

The chain employs TRBV7-6 and TRBJ2-5; no reliable D call. This clonotype originated in a person aged 25-85 years with non-small cell lung cancer. The sequences come from tumor tissue, collected at baseline. The CDR3 nucleotides are TGTGCCAGCAGCTTAGGTACCGGGCAAGAGACCCAGTACTTC. This sequence encodes CASSLGTGQETQYF.